Sequencing of this TCR beta chain was carried out in a study of T cell responses to AZD1222 COVID-19 vaccine. V dropped 4 bases and J dropped 4 bases, with 10 bases sitting between them. CDR1 is SGHTA, CDR2 FQGTGA, per germline. This CDR3 region has 13 residues. Profiling relied on immunoSEQ multiplex PCR, and the TCRdb table lists in-frame clones only, not all of them. This sample has roughly 160,000 clones, with about 91% found just once. The sample was peripheral blood, taken 28 days after the second AZD1222 dose. V gene TRBV7-3 combines with J gene TRBJ1-2; D remains ambiguous. The receptor's source is an adult who received the AZD1222 COVID-19 vaccine. DNA for the CDR3: TGTGCCAGCAGCTCCCGACCGGGCTATGGCTACACCTTC. This translates into CASSSRPGYGYTF.